This section outlines one T cell receptor beta chain sequence together with its context. This clone has only a few counts. The specificity of this receptor is unknown. No base quality information exists; no much larger clone differs at one position. TCRbeta CDR3 regions were amplified from genomic DNA using the immunoSEQ Assay, a bias-controlled multiplex PCR. The paper's data handling went like this. Within the assay, amplification of reference gene primers was used to estimate how many nucleated cells each sample contained. To quantify the absolute abundance of each unique TCRbeta CDR3 rearrangement, sequence reads were collapsed and filtered. For each sample, productive Simpson clonality was calculated by taking the square root of Simpson's diversity index across productive rearrangements. Held by TCRdb, this immuneACCESS table contains in-frame sequences only and omits some clones. Under half of the omission traces to an unresolved V gene where checked; the cause of the rest is unknown. That table supplies the V and J calls and clone size; D and trimming were determined from the DNA. The sample table holds 250,000 to 300,000 clones, of which around 90% were seen once. The ten biggest clones cover 2.2% of the sample.

The CDR3 contains 15 residues, cysteine and phenylalanine counted. Only the CDR3 DNA is retained, 45 bases long and in frame from the first base. Germline trimming: 5 bases from V, 1 base from J; junction bases outside gene matches: 7. The germline V gene provides CDR1 SGHDN and CDR2 FVKESK. This sample is part of a study of blood T cell repertoires in COVID-19 (TCRdb year 2020). For the study in its entirety: Samples from collaborators originated in the United States, Italy and Spain and spanned both the acute and convalescent phases of COVID-19. The material from the prospective study consisted of cDNA or gDNA derived from T cells, B-cell-depleted T cells, or PBMCs. Deeply sampled blood TCRbeta repertoires from subjects exposed to, actively infected with, or recovered from COVID-19 were included in the dataset. The repertoires were released in a freely available public database intended as a resource for research on the immune response to SARS-CoV-2. The samples were drawn from two sources: the first 160 participants of the ongoing ImmuneRACE study, and approximately 1,300 subjects contributed by 6 global collaborators. A de-identified subject ID, COVID-19 status, age in years and sex were almost always included in the sample metadata. Where available, HLA class I and class II types were taken from metadata supplied by the sample provider and were not determined by assay-based typing.

Another Seattle source contributed samples from volunteer blood donors who had recovered from COVID-19. Collaborating institutions collected whole blood in K2EDTA tubes following their own protocols. For TCRbeta analysis, collaborator samples were shipped as frozen whole blood, as isolated PBMCs, or as DNA extracted from either sample type. Study-wide findings and limitations: The quantity of clinical and demographic metadata differed by source and by participant and was supplied without curation.

The chain links TRBV14 with TRBJ1-1, with 7 bases in between that match TRBD1. This TCR came from a woman between 45 and 65 years old who had recovered from COVID-19. The sequenced material came from peripheral blood. Read as DNA, the sequence is TGTGCCAGCAGCTTGTTGACAGGGAGGAACACTGAAGCTTTCTTT. Its coded protein is CASSLLTGRNTEAFF.